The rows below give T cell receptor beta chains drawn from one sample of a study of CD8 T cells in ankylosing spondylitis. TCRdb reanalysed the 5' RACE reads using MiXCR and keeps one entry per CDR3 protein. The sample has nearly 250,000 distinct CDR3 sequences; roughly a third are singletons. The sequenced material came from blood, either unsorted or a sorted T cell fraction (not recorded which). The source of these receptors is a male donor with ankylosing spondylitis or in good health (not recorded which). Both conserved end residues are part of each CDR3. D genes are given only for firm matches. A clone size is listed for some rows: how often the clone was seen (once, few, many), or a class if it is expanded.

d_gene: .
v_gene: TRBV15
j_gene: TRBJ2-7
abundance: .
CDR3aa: CATRTSQWDSYEQYF
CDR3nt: TGTGCCACCAGGACTTCCCAGTGGGACTCCTACGAGCAGTACTTC

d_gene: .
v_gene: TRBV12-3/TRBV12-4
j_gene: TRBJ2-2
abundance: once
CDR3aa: CASSRGNTGELFF
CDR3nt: TGTGCCAGCAGCCGAGGGAACACCGGGGAGCTGTTTTTT

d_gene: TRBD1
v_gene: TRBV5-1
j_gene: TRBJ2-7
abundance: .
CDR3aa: CASSLGMGQAYEQYF
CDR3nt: TGCGCCAGCAGCTTGGGTATGGGACAGGCCTACGAGCAGTACTTC

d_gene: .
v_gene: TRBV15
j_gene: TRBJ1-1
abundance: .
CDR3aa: CATSRDRAVTEAFF
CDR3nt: TGTGCCACCAGCAGAGATCGGGCTGTCACTGAAGCTTTCTTT

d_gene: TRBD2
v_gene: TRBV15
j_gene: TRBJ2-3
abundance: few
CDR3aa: CATSSSGGPDTQYF
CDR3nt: TGTGCCACCAGTTCTAGCGGGGGACCAGATACGCAGTATTTT

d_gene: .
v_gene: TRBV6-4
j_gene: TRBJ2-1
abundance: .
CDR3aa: CASSDSRNNEQFF
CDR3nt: TGTGCCAGCAGTGACTCCAGAAACAATGAGCAGTTCTTC

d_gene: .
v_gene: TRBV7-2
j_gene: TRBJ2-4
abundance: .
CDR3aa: CASSFLLGTKNIQYF
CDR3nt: TGTGCCAGCAGCTTTCTTCTTGGAACCAAAAACATTCAGTACTTC

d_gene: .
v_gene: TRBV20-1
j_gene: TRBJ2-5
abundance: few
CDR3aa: CSAREWVGETQYF
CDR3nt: TGCAGTGCTAGAGAGTGGGTTGGGGAGACCCAGTACTTC

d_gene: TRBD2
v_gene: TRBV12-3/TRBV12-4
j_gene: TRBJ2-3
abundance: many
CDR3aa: CASSFSGGTDTQYF
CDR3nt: TGTGCCAGCAGTTTCTCCGGGGGGACAGATACGCAGTATTTT

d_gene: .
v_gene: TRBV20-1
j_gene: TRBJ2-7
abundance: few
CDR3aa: CSASRANYEQYF
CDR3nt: TGCAGTGCTAGCCGGGCTAACTACGAGCAGTACTTC

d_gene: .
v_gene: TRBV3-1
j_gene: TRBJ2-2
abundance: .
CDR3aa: CASSPGGRKTRELFF
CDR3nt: TGTGCCAGCAGTCCAGGGGGGCGGAAGACCAGGGAGCTGTTTTTT